This entry lists 2 T cell receptor beta chains sequenced from one sample in a study of blood T cells in healthy people across ages. PCR was performed a second time for roughly 6 to 12 cycles using a sample-barcoded 5' primer and a J-beta primer mix. MiXCR, run by TCRdb on the 5' RACE reads, gives a single entry per CDR3 protein. The profile covers 1,500,000 or so distinct CDR3 sequences, with 35% to 45% appearing a single time and about 3.8% taken by the ten largest. Sequencing was performed on blood. Receptor source: a young woman in good health.

This clonotype was found a few times. V gene TRBV4-3 combines with J gene TRBJ2-3; 10 positions match TRBD2. This CDR3 is 18 amino acids long. CDR1 and CDR2 (germline): LGHNA, YSLEER. The J segment lost 2 bases and the V segment lost 0 bases, leaving 8 bases of the junction unmatched. The DNA of the CDR3 is TGCGCCAGCAGCCAAGAGAGATGGACTAGCGGCCCCACAGATACGCAGTATTTT. It encodes CASSQERWTSGPTDTQYF.

This chain joins TRBV6-5 and TRBJ1-4; D is uncertain. Trimming took 0 bases from V and 7 from J, leaving 12 bases between them. The germline V gene has CDR1 MNHEY and CDR2 SVGAGI. This CDR3 is 15 amino acids long. This chain's CDR3 is CASSYSPAPGEKLFF. In nucleotides, the CDR3 is TGTGCCAGCAGTTACTCCCCGGCTCCGGGTGAAAAACTGTTTTTT.